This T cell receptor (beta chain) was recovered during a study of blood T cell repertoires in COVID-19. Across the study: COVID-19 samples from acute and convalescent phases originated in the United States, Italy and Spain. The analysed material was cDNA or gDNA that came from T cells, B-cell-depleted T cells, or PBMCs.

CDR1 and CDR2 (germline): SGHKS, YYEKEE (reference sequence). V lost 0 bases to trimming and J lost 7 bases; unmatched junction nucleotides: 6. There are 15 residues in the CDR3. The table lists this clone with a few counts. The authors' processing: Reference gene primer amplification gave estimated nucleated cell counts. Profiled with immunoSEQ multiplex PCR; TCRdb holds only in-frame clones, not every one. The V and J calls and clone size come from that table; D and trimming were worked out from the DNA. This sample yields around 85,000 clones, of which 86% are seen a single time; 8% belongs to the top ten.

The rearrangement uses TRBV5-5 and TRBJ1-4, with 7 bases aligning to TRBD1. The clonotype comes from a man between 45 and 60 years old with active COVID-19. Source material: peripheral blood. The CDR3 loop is CASSLEDRAGEKLFF. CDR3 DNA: TGTGCCAGCAGCTTGGAAGACAGGGCCGGTGAAAAACTGTTTTTT.